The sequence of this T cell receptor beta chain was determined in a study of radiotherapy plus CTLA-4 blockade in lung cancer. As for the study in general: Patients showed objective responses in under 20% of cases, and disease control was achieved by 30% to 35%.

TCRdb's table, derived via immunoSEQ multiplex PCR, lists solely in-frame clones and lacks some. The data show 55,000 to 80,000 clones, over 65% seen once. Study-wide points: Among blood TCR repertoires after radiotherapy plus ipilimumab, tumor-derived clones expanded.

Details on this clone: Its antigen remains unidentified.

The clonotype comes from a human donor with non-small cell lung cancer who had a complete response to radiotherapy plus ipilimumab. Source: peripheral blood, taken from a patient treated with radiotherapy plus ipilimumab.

The CDR3 nucleotides read TGTGCCAGCGGGTTAGAAATCTCCTACGAGCAGTACTTC. This encodes CASGLEISYEQYF. This chain links TRBV27 with TRBJ2-5; no definite D call. The DNA end is more similar to TRBJ2-7, so the J call may be wrong. From germline, CDR1 is MNHEY and CDR2 SMNVEV (reference sequence). CDR3 size: 13 residues.